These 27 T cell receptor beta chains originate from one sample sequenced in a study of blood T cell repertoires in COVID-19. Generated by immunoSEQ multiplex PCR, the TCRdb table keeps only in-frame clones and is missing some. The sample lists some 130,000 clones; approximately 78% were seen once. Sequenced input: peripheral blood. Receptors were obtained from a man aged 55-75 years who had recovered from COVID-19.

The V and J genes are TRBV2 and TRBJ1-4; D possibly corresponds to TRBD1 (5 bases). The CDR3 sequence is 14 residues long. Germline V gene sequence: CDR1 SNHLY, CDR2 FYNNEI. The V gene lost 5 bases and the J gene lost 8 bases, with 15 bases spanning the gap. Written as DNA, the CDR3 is TGTGCCAGCAGTAACTGGAGGGGCGGAGAAAAACTGTTTTTT. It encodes CASSNWRGGEKLFF.

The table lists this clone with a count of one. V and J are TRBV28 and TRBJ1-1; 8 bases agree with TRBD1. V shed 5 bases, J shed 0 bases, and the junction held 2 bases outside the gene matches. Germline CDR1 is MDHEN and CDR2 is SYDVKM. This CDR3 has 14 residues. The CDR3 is CASSVTGVNTEAFF. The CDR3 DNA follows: TGTGCCAGCAGTGTGACAGGGGTGAACACTGAAGCTTTCTTT.

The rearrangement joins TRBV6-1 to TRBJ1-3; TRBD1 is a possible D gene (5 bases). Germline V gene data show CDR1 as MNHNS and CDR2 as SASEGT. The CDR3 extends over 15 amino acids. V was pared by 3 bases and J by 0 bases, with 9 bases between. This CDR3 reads CASSELTGSGNTIYF. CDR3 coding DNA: TGTGCCAGCAGTGAGCTCACAGGCTCTGGAAACACCATATATTTT.

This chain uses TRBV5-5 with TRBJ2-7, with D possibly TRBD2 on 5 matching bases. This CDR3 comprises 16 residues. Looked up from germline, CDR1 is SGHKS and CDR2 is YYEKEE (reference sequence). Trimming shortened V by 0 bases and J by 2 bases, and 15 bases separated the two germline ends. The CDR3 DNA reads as TGTGCCAGCAGCTTGGCCGTTCATGAGGGCACCTACGAGCAGTACTTC. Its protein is CASSLAVHEGTYEQYF.

The CDR3 loop reads CASSPDRVYQPQHF. The CDR3 bases are TGTGCCAGCAGCCCGGACAGGGTATACCAGCCCCAGCATTTT. V gene TRBV7-2 combines with J gene TRBJ1-5, with TRBD1 identical over 8 bases. With 5 bases clipped from V and 7 bases from J, the junction kept 7 bases outside the gene matches. The length of the CDR3 is 14 residues. Germline V gene lookup returns CDR1 SGHTA and CDR2 FQGNSA.

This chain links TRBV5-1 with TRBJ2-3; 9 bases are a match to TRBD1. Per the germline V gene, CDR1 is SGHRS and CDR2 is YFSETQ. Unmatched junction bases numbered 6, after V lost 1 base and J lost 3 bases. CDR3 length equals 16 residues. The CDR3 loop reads CASSLWGDRETDTQYF. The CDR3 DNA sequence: TGCGCCAGCAGCTTGTGGGGGGACAGGGAGACAGATACGCAGTATTTT.

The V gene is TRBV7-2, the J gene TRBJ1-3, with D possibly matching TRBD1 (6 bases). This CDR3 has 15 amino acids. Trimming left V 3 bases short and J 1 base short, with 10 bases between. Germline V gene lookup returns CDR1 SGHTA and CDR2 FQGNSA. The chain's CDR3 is CASSLRQASGNTIYF. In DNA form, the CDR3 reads TGTGCCAGCAGCTTGAGACAGGCGTCTGGAAACACCATATATTTT.

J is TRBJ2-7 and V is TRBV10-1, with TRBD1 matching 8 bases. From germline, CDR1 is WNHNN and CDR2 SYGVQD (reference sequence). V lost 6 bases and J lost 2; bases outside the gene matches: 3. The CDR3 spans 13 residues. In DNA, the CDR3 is TGCGCCAGCAGGGACAGGGAGACCTACGAGCAGTACTTC. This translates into CASRDRETYEQYF.

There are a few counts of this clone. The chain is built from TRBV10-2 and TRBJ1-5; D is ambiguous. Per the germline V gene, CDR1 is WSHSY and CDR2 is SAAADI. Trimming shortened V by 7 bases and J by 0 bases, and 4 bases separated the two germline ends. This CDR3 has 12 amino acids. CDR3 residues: CASNNSNQPQHF. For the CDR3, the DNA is TGCGCCAGCAACAATAGCAATCAGCCCCAGCATTTT.

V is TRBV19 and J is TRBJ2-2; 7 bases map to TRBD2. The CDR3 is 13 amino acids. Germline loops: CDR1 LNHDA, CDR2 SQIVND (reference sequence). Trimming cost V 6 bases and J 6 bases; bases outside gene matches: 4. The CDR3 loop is CASRERGAGELFF. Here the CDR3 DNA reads TGTGCCAGTAGAGAACGGGGGGCCGGGGAGCTGTTTTTT. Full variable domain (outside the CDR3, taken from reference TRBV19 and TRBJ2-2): DGGITQSPKYLFRKEGQNVTLSCEQNLNHDAMYWYRQDPGQGLRLIYYSQIVNDFQKGDIAEGYSVSREKKESFPLTVTSAQKNPTAFYLCASRERGAGELFFGEGSRLTVL.

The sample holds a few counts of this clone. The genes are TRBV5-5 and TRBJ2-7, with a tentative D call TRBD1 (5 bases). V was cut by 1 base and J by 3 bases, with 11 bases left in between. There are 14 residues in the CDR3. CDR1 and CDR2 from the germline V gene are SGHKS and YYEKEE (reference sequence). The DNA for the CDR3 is TGTGCCAGCAGCTTGCAGGGCCCGGACTACGAGCAGTACTTC. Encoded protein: CASSLQGPDYEQYF.

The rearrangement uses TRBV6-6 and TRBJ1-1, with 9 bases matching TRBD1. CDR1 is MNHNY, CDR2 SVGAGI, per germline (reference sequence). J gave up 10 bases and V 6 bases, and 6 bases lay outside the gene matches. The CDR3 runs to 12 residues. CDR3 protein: CASSRRQGGAFF. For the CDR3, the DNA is TGTGCCAGCAGCCGACGACAGGGGGGAGCTTTCTTT.

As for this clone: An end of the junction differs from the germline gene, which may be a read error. As DNA, the CDR3 is TGTGCTAGCAGCGTCGACAGGTACCAAGAGACCCAGTACTTC. Translating gives CASSVDRYQETQYF. The chain couples TRBV7-7 to TRBJ2-5, with TRBD1 as a possible D gene (6 bases). This CDR3 spans 14 amino acids. Germline values: CDR1 SSHAT, CDR2 FNYEAQ (reference sequence).

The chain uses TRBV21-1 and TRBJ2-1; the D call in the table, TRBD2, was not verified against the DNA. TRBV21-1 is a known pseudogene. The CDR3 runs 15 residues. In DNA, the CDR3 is TGTGCCAGCAGCGATCCACTAGCGAAGTACAATGAGCAGTTCTTC. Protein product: CASSDPLAKYNEQFF.

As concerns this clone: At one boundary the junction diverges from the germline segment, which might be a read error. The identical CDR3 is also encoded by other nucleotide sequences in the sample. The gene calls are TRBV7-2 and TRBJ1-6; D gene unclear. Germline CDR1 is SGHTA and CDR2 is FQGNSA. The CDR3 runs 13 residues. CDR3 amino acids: CASRLGGNSPLHF. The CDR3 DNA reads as TGTGCCAGCAGGTTAGGAGGGAATTCACCCCTCCACTTT.

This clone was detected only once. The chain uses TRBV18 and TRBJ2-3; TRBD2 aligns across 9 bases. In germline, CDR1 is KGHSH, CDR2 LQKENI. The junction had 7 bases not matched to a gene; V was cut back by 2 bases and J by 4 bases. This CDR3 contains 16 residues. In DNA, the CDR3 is TGTGCCAGCTCACCATATGATAGCGGGGGTGCAGATACGCAGTATTTT. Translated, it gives CASSPYDSGGADTQYF. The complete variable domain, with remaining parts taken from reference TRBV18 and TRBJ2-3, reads NAGVMQNPRHLVRRRGQEARLRCSPMKGHSHVYWYRQLPEEGLKFMVYLQKENIIDESGMPKERFSAEFPKEGPSILRIQQVVRGDSAAYFCASSPYDSGGADTQYFGPGTRLTVL.

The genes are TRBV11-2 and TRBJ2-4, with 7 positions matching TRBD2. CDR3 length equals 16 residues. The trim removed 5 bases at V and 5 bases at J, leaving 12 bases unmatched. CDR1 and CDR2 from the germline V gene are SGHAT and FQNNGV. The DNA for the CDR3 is TGTGCCAGCAGCCCCGGGCGGGGGAAAGGCGAAAACATTCAGTACTTC. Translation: CASSPGRGKGENIQYF.

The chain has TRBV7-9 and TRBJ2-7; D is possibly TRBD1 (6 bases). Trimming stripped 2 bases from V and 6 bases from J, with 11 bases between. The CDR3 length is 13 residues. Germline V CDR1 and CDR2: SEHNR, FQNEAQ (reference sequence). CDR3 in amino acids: CASSLQGRGEQYF. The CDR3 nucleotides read TGTGCCAGCAGCTTACAGGGCAGGGGCGAGCAGTACTTC.

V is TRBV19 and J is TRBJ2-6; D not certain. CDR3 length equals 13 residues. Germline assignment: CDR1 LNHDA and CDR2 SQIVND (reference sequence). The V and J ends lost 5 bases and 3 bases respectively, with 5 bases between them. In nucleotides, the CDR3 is TGTGCCAGTAGTCTCAGTGGGGCCAACGTCCTGACTTTC. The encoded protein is CASSLSGANVLTF.

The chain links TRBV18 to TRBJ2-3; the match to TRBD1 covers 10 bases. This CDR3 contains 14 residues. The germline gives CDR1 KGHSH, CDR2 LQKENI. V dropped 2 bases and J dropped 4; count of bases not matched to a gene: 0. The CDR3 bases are TGTGCCAGCTCACCAGGGACAGGGGCAGATACGCAGTATTTT. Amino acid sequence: CASSPGTGADTQYF.

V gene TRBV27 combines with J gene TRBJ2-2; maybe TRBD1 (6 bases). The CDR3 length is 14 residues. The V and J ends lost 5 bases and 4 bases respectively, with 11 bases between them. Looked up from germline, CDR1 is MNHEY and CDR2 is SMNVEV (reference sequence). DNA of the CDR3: TGTGCCAGCAGTCGCAACAGGGCCACCGGGGAGCTGTTTTTT. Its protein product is CASSRNRATGELFF.

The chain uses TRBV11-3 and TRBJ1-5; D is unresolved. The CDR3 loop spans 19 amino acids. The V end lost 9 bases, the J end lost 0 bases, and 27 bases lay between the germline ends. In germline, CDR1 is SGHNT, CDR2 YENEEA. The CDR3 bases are TGTGCCAGGATAAGGGTCTCCACGGCGGAAGACTATAGCAATCAGCCCCAGCATTTT. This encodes CARIRVSTAEDYSNQPQHF.

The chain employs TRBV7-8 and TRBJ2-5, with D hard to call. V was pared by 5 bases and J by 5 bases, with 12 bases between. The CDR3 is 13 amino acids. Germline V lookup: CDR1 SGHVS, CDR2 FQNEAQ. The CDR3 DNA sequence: TGTGCCAGCAGCGTTGGGCTTCAGGAGACCCAGTACTTC. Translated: CASSVGLQETQYF.

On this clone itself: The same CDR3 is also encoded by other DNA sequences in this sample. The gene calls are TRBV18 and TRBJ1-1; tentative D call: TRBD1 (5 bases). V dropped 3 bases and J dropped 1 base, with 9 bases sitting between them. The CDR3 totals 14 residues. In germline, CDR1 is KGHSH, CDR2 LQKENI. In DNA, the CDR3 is TGTGCCAGCTCACCGACCGGGGGGAACACTGAAGCTTTCTTT. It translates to CASSPTGGNTEAFF.

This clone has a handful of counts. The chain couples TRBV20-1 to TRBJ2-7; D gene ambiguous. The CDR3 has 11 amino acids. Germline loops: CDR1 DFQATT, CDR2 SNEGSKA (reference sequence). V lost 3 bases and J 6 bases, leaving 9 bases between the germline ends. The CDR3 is CSARRGLEQYF. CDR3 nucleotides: TGCAGTGCTAGGAGAGGCCTCGAGCAGTACTTC.

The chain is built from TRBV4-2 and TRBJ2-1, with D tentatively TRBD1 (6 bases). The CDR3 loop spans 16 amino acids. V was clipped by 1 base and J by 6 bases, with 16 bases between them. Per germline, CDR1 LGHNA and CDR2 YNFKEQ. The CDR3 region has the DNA TGTGCCAGCAGCCAAGCTCGACAGGTGGACGTCAATGAGCAGTTCTTC. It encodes CASSQARQVDVNEQFF.

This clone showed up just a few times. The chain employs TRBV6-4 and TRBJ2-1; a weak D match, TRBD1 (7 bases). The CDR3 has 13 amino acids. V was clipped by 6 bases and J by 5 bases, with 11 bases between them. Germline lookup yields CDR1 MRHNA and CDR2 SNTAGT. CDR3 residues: CASSQGGHNEQFF. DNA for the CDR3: TGTGCCAGCAGCCAGGGGGGCCACAATGAGCAGTTCTTC.